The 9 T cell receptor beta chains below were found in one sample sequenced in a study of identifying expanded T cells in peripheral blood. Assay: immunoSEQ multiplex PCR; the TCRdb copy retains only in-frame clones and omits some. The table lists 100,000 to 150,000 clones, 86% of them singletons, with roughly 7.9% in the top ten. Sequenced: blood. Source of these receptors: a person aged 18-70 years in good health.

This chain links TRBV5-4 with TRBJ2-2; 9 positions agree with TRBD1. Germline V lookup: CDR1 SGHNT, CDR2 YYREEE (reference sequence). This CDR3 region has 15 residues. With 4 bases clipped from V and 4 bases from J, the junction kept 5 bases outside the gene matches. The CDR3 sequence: CASSPGQGSTGELFF. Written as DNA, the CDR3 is TGTGCCAGCAGCCCGGGACAGGGAAGCACCGGGGAGCTGTTTTTT.

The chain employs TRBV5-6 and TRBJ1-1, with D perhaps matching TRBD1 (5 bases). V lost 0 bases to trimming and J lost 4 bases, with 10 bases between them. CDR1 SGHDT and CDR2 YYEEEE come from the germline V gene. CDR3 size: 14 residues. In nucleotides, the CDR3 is TGTGCCAGCAGCTTGGCGAAAGGGGTCACTGAAGCTTTCTTT. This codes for CASSLAKGVTEAFF.

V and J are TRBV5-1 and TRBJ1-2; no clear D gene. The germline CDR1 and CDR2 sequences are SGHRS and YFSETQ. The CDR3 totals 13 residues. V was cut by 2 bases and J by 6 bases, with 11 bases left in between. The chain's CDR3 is CASSFGGIDGYTF. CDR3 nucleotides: TGCGCCAGCAGCTTCGGAGGGATTGATGGCTACACCTTC.

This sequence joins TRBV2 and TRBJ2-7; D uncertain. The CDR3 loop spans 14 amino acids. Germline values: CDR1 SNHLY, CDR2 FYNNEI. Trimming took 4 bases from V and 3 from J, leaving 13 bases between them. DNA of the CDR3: TGTGCCAGCAGTGGGACGTATCAAGGCTACGAGCAGTACTTC. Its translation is CASSGTYQGYEQYF.

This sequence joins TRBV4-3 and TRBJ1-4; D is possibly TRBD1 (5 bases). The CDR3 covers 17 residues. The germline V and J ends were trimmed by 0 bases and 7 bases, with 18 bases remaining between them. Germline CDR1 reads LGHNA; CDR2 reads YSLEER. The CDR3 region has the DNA TGCGCCAGCAGCCAAGACTTGAGAGGGCAGGGACGTGAAAAACTGTTTTTT. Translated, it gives CASSQDLRGQGREKLFF.

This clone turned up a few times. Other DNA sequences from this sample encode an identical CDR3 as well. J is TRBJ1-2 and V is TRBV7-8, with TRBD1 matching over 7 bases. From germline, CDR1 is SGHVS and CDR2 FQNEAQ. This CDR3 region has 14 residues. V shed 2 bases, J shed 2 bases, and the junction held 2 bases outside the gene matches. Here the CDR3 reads CASSLTGANYGYTF. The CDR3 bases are TGTGCCAGCAGCTTAACAGGGGCCAACTATGGCTACACCTTC. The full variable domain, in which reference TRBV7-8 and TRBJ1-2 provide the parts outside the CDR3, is GAGVSQSPRYKVAKRGQDVALRCDPISGHVSLFWYQQALGQGPEFLTYFQNEAQLDKSGLPSDRFFAERPEGSVSTLKIQRTQQEDSAVYLCASSLTGANYGYTFGSGTRLTVV.

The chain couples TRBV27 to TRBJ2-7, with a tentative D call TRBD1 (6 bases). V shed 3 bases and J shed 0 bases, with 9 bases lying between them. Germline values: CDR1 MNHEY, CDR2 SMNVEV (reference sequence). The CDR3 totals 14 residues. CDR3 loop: CASSLSGHSYEQYF. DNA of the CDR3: TGTGCCAGCAGTTTGTCGGGACACTCCTACGAGCAGTACTTC.

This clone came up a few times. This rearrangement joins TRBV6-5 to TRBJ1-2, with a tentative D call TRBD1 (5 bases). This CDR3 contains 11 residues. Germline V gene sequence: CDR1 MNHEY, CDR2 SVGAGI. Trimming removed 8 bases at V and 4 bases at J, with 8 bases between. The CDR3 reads CASGGFYGYTF. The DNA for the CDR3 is TGTGCCAGCGGGGGGTTCTATGGCTACACCTTC.

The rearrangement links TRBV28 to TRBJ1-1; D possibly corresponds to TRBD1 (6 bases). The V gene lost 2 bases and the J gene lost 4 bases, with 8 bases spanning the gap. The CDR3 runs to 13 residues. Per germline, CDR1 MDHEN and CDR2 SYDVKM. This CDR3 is CASSLDRSTEAFF. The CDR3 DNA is TGTGCCAGCAGTTTAGACAGGAGCACTGAAGCTTTCTTT.